The clone carrying this T cell receptor beta chain was detected a few times. This CDR3 is built from 12 residues. With 6 bases removed from V and 3 bases from J, the gap between germline ends came to 9 bases. Germline values: CDR1 LNHNV, CDR2 YYDKDF (reference sequence). This sample stems from a study of CD8+CD57+ T cells in acquired aplastic anemia. Patients included in sequencing had previously demonstrated CD8+CD57+ cell expansion by flow cytometry. Every patient had severe acquired aplastic anemia. The template used for profiling TCR beta VDJ and CDR3 was genomic DNA. TCRdb fed the reads into MiXCR, producing one record per CDR3 protein. The sample has about 120,000 distinct CDR3 sequences, almost 40% seen once.

What was sequenced was sorted CD4+, CD8+, or CD8+CD57+ T cells (not recorded which) from PBMCs. This clonotype was obtained from a human donor with aplastic anemia. The gene calls are TRBV15 and TRBJ2-7; maybe TRBD2 (5 bases). CDR3 DNA sequence: TGTGCCACCAGGTTAGAGGGCTACGAGCAGTACTTC. It translates to CATRLEGYEQYF.